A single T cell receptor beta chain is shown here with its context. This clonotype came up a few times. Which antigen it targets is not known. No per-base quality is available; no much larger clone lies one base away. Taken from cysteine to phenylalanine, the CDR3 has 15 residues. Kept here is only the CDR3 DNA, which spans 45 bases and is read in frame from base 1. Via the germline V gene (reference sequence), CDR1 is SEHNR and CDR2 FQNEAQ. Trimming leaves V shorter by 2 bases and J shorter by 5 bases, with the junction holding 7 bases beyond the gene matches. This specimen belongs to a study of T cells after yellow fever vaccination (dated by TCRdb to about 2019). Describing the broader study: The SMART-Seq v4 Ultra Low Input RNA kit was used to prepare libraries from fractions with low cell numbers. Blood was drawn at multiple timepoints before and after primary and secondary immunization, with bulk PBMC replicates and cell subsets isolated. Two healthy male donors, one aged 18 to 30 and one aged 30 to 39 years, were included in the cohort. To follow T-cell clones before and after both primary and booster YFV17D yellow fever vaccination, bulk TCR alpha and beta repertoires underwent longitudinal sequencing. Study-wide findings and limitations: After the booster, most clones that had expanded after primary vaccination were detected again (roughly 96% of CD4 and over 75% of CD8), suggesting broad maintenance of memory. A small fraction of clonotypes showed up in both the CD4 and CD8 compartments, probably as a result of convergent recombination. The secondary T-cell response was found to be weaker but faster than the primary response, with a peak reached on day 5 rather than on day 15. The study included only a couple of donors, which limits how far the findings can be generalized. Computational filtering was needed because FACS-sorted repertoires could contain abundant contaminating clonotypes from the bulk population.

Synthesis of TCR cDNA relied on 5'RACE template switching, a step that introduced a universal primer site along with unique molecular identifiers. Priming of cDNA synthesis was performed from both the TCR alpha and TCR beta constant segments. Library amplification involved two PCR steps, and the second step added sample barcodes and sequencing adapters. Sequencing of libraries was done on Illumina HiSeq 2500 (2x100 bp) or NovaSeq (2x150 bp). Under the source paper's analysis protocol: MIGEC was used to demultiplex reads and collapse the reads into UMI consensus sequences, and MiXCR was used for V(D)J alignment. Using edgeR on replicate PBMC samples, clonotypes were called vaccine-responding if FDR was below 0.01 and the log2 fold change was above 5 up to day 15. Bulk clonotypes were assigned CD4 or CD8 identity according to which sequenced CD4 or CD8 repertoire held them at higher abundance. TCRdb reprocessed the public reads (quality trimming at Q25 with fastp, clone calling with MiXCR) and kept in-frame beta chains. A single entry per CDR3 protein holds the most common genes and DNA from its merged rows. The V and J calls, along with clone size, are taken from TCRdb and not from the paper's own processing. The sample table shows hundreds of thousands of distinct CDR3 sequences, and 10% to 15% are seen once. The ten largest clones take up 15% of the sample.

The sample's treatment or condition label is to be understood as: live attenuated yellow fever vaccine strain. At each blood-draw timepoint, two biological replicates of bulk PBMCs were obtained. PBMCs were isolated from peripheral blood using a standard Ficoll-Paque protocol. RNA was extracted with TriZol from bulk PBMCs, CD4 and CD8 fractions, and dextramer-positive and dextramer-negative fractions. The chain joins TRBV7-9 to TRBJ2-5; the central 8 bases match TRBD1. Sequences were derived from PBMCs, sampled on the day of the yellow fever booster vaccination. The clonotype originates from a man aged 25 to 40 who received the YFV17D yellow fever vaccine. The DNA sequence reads TGTGCCAGCAGCTTAATGGCAGGGGGCGTCGAGACCCAGTACTTC. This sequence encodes CASSLMAGGVETQYF.